Listed below are T cell receptor beta chains from one sample, sequenced in a study of blood T cell repertoires in COVID-19. Assay: immunoSEQ multiplex PCR; the TCRdb copy retains only in-frame clones and omits some. The table shows some 130,000 clones, with more than 85% occurring only once. The sample comprised peripheral blood. These TCRs come from a man in his sixties with active or convalescent COVID-19. Both conserved end residues are part of each CDR3. The D gene is left open where the match is weak. Only some rows state a clone size, as once, few, many or a class for expanded clones.

TRBJ2-1	14	NA	TRBV29-1	TRBD1	TGCAGCGTCGCGCTTCAAGTGGACAGGGCGAAGCAGTTCTTC	CSVALQVDRAKQFF
TRBJ2-5	17	NA	TRBV5-6	TRBD1	TGTGCCAGCAGCTTGACCACCTGGAACAGGGGTCAGGAGACCCAGTACTTC	CASSLTTWNRGQETQYF
TRBJ1-2	14	NA	TRBV6-5	NA	TGTGCCAGCAGTTACTCCGGCGGAGACTATGGCTACACCTTC	CASSYSGGDYGYTF
TRBJ2-3	15	NA	TRBV3-1/TRBV3-2	NA	TGTGCCAGCAGTCCAACGAGACTGGCCCGGGGGACGCAGTATTTT	CASSPTRLARGTQYF
TRBJ2-1	14	NA	TRBV7-9	TRBD1	TGTGCCAGCAGCCCGGGACAGGTTGATAATGAGCAGTTCTTC	CASSPGQVDNEQFF
TRBJ1-5	20	once	TRBV2	TRBD1	TGTGCCAGCAGTGAATTTTGGACAGGGGGCGAAAATCTAAGCAATCAGCCCCAGCATTTT	CASSEFWTGGENLSNQPQHF
TRBJ1-2	15	once	TRBV3-1/TRBV3-2	TRBD1	TGTGCCAGCAGCCAAGACGTACAGGGGTATGATGGCTACACCTTC	CASSQDVQGYDGYTF
TRBJ1-1	15	NA	TRBV7-2	NA	TGTGCCAGCAGCGCAAGACCCGGGGTAGAGGCCGAAGCTTTCTTT	CASSARPGVEAEAFF
TRBJ2-1	14	NA	TRBV11-2	NA	TGTGCCAGCAGCTTAGGGGACACCTACAATGAGCAGTTCTTC	CASSLGDTYNEQFF
TRBJ1-5	15	NA	TRBV19	NA	TGTGCCAGTATAGGCGGGGAACCCCGGGGTTGGGCCCAGCATTTT	CASIGGEPRGWAQHF
TRBJ1-4	15	NA	TRBV18	TRBD1	TGTGCCAGCTCACCGTCCGGGACAGGGGCTGAAAAACTGTTTTTT	CASSPSGTGAEKLFF
TRBJ2-6	17	once	TRBV9	NA	TGTGCCAGCAGCCCATCGTCAGTGGCTTCTGGGGCCAACGTCCTGACTTTC	CASSPSSVASGANVLTF
TRBJ2-3	18	NA	TRBV7-2	TRBD2	TGTGCCAGCAGCCCCGGGACTAGCGGGCGATCCTACACAGATACGCAGTATTTT	CASSPGTSGRSYTDTQYF
TRBJ1-2	15	NA	TRBV30	NA	TGTGCCTGGAGTGTACAAGGGGCGGAGTACTATGGCTACACCTTC	CAWSVQGAEYYGYTF
TRBJ2-1	15	NA	TRBV5-5	TRBD2	TGTGCCAGCAGCCCCGGACTAGCGGGAGCGGGTGAGCAGTTCTTC	CASSPGLAGAGEQFF